This record concerns one T cell receptor beta chain sequence. Authors' methods: It was from reference gene primer amplification that nucleated cell counts were estimated. Here immunoSEQ multiplex PCR was the method, and the copy in TCRdb shows in-frame clones only, minus some. Clone size and the V and J calls come from that table; the DNA yielded D and trimming. This sample yields about 300,000 clones, of which 89% are seen a single time; 1.5% to 2% belongs to the top ten. Seattle patients were enrolled during active infection and followed longitudinally. V was clipped by 5 bases and J by 1 base; unmatched bases: 7. The CDR3 is 16 residues long. Germline V CDR1 and CDR2: LNHDA, SQIVND (reference sequence). The record originates from a study of blood T cell repertoires in COVID-19. The wider study: The study drew acute and convalescent COVID-19 samples from the United States, Italy and Spain. PBMCs, B-cell-depleted T cells, or T cells were the source of the cDNA or gDNA that made up the material.

This clonotype originated in a woman between 25 and 40 years old with COVID-19, enrolled during active disease. J is TRBJ1-2 and V is TRBV19; TRBD1 matches at 10 bases. Sequenced input: peripheral blood. This chain's CDR3 is CASSPRGQGINYGYTF. In DNA form, the CDR3 reads TGTGCCAGTAGTCCCAGGGGACAGGGGATTAACTATGGCTACACCTTC.